This T cell receptor (beta chain) emerged from a study of cytomegalovirus exposure and HLA in healthy donors. The PCR ran on 60 Vbeta and 13 Jbeta primers. The assay was immunoSEQ multiplex PCR, and TCRdb's table has in-frame clones only and misses some. The sample gives some 150,000 clones, 77% of which show up once; 3.7% is in the top ten. Sequencing input: PBMCs. The clonotype originates from a young man in good health and CMV-seropositive.

As DNA, the CDR3 is TGTGCCAGCAGTCCACTCGCGGGAGAACCAAAGACCCAGTACTTC. Translation: CASSPLAGEPKTQYF. This chain joins TRBV27 and TRBJ2-5; 7 positions agree with TRBD2. This CDR3 is built from 15 residues. V was pared by 5 bases and J by 6 bases, with 12 bases of the junction left unmatched. CDR1 is MNHEY, CDR2 SMNVEV, per germline (reference sequence).